A selection of T cell receptor beta chains follows, all from one sample in a study of graft-versus-host responses after intestinal transplantation. The method was immunoSEQ multiplex PCR; TCRdb's version includes in-frame clones alone and lacks a portion of them. The sample lists about 86,000 clones, about 87% occurring once. These receptors are not linked to any known antigen. Sequences were derived from unstimulated CD4+ T cells sorted from spleen or lymph node cells, sampled before transplant. The receptor source for this set is a human donor who was the organ donor for an intestinal transplant. CDR3s include the opening cysteine and the closing phenylalanine or tryptophan. Size is stated for part of the rows, as once, few or many counts, or as a class when the clone is expanded.

j_call v_call clone_size cdr3_aa
TRBJ2-7 TRBV6-1 once CASSGFRATGYEQYF
TRBJ1-1 TRBV11-3 NA CASSLDRLSEAFF
TRBJ2-5 TRBV5-1 NA CASSSGAGLAGGSLFVGETQYF
TRBJ2-7 TRBV7-3 NA CASSPLTSGRAHEQYF
TRBJ2-3 TRBV19 NA CASSIDGTDTQYF
TRBJ2-5 TRBV7-2 NA CASSLWGGITSETQYF
TRBJ2-7 TRBV6-6 NA CASSYGDRVNSYEQYF
TRBJ2-5 TRBV4-2 NA CASSHSAGRPEETQYF
TRBJ2-3 TRBV9 NA CASSVVPGLDTQYF
TRBJ2-7 TRBV5-1 NA CASSLLGGGQGVSYEQYF
TRBJ2-1 TRBV28 NA CASSFGTPGYNEQFF
TRBJ2-1 TRBV11-2 NA CASSLGPPHEQFF
TRBJ2-3 TRBV23-1 few CASSLGTVDPHLAGGLGDTQYF
TRBJ2-3 TRBV7-6 NA CASSPLAPGDSDTQYF
TRBJ2-7 TRBV7-9 NA CASVFGQGAPYEQYF
TRBJ1-2 TRBV7-8 NA CASSRGRGTGTGYTF
TRBJ2-1 TRBV29-1 NA CSARGRSYNEQFF
TRBJ1-1 TRBV6-1 NA CASILDREYGAFF
TRBJ2-3 TRBV2 NA CASSDPLQRGRFSTDTQYF
TRBJ2-7 TRBV7-2 NA CASSLGRGGEQYF
TRBJ1-1 TRBV2 NA CASSEYAVMNTEAFF
TRBJ2-7 TRBV29-1 NA CSVTGVAGGSYEQYF
TRBJ2-1 TRBV2 once CASIVVYNEQFF
TRBJ2-1 TRBV19 NA CASSIDGSGSFQQFF
TRBJ1-2 TRBV9 NA CASGGGQTYGYTF
TRBJ2-7 TRBV4-2 NA CASSQGTGPSYEQYF
TRBJ2-5 TRBV6-1 once CASSEEQFRGETQYF
TRBJ2-2 TRBV5-1 NA CASSLAASGGPWTGELFF
TRBJ1-1 TRBV27 NA CASSVGRIVSEAFF
TRBJ2-7 TRBV18 NA CASSRTGNRAEQYF
TRBJ2-5 TRBV5-1 once CASSPTGPETQYF
TRBJ2-1 TRBV7-8 NA CASRRELAGNEQFF
TRBJ2-7 TRBV6-6 NA CASRTPGQGFLNEQYF
TRBJ1-1 TRBV5-1 few CASSRQGWNTEAFF
TRBJ1-5 TRBV6-5 NA CASRLARDQPQHF
TRBJ2-5 TRBV28 once CASSLRETQYF
TRBJ2-5 TRBV11-3 NA CASSFKRYQETQYF
TRBJ2-7 TRBV13 NA CASSSGLVSDEQYF
TRBJ2-3 TRBV11-3 NA CASSFGGGLADTQYF
TRBJ2-3 TRBV10-3 NA CAISRDTYTDTQYF
TRBJ2-7 TRBV12-5 NA CASGFGGSSYEQYF
TRBJ2-3 TRBV7-2 NA CASSPSWGLGTQYF
TRBJ2-5 TRBV6-1 NA CASEGVEETQYF
TRBJ2-3 TRBV4-2 NA CASSQSLATDTQYF
TRBJ2-7 TRBV5-1 NA CASSFKDRAHEQYF
TRBJ1-1 TRBV29-1 few CSVDPGGANTEAFF
TRBJ2-1 TRBV9 NA CASSARLAAYNEQFF
TRBJ1-4 TRBV6-5 NA CASRPLGGKLFF
TRBJ1-2 TRBV7-2 NA CASSLQGWTGPQNYGYTF
TRBJ2-7 TRBV15 few CATSRDLEASAYF
TRBJ1-5 TRBV6-1 NA CASSEHFGRAQPQHF